A selection of T cell receptor beta chains follows, all from one sample in a study of blood T cell repertoires in COVID-19. TCRdb's copy holds only in-frame clones and misses some; the assay was immunoSEQ multiplex PCR. This table holds nearly 350,000 clones, about 87% found once. Sequencing was carried out using peripheral blood. The receptors derive from a woman aged 45-65 years with COVID-19, enrolled during active disease. CDR3s include the opening cysteine and the closing phenylalanine or tryptophan. D genes are given only for firm matches. Clone sizes are given selectively: once, few, many, or a class where the clone is expanded.

j_gene: TRBJ1-2
v_gene: TRBV30
abundance: NA
d_gene: NA
CDR3nt: TGTGCCTGGAGTACGGGGGGCGAGGACTATGGCTACACCTTC
CDR3aa: CAWSTGGEDYGYTF

j_gene: TRBJ1-4
v_gene: TRBV5-1
abundance: NA
d_gene: NA
CDR3nt: TGCGCCAGCAGTCCGACGGAGAAAAATGAAAAACTGTTTTTT
CDR3aa: CASSPTEKNEKLFF

j_gene: TRBJ2-2
v_gene: TRBV5-6
abundance: once
d_gene: NA
CDR3nt: TGTGCCAGCAGCGACACAGGCAGGAACACCGGGGAGCTGTTTTTT
CDR3aa: CASSDTGRNTGELFF

j_gene: TRBJ2-1
v_gene: TRBV15
abundance: NA
d_gene: TRBD2
CDR3nt: TGTGCCACCAGCAGCCCCAGCGGGGGTTACAATGAGCAGTTCTTC
CDR3aa: CATSSPSGGYNEQFF

j_gene: TRBJ2-3
v_gene: TRBV5-1
abundance: NA
d_gene: TRBD2
CDR3nt: TGCGCCAGCAGCTTGGAACTAGCGGGAAGCAATTCAGATACGCAGTATTTT
CDR3aa: CASSLELAGSNSDTQYF

j_gene: TRBJ2-7
v_gene: TRBV5-6
abundance: once
d_gene: TRBD1
CDR3nt: TGTGCCAGCAGCTCGCCGGGACAGGGAAACTACGAGCAGTACTTC
CDR3aa: CASSSPGQGNYEQYF

j_gene: TRBJ2-7
v_gene: TRBV10-3
abundance: NA
d_gene: TRBD2
CDR3nt: TGTGCCATCAGTAATGGGGCTAGCGGGAGTTACGAGCAGTACTTC
CDR3aa: CAISNGASGSYEQYF

j_gene: TRBJ1-5
v_gene: TRBV18
abundance: once
d_gene: NA
CDR3nt: TGTGCCAGCTCACCAGAGGGAAATCAGCCCCAGCATTTT
CDR3aa: CASSPEGNQPQHF

j_gene: TRBJ1-5
v_gene: TRBV6-1
abundance: NA
d_gene: NA
CDR3nt: TGTGCCAGCAGTGAAGTGCGGGGAATCGGTCAGCCCCAGCATTTT
CDR3aa: CASSEVRGIGQPQHF

j_gene: TRBJ2-2
v_gene: TRBV19
abundance: NA
d_gene: TRBD1
CDR3nt: TGTGCCAGTAGTATCCTGGACAGGGGGCCCGGGGAGCTGTTTTTT
CDR3aa: CASSILDRGPGELFF

j_gene: TRBJ1-4
v_gene: TRBV2
abundance: NA
d_gene: NA
CDR3nt: TGTGCCAGCAGTGATGAGGGGGGGTTCGCAACTAATGAAAAACTGTTTTTT
CDR3aa: CASSDEGGFATNEKLFF

j_gene: TRBJ2-5
v_gene: TRBV14
abundance: NA
d_gene: TRBD1
CDR3nt: TGTGCCAGCAGCCGCCGACAGGGGACCCAAGAGACCCAGTACTTC
CDR3aa: CASSRRQGTQETQYF

j_gene: TRBJ2-3
v_gene: TRBV7-3
abundance: NA
d_gene: TRBD1
CDR3nt: TGTGCCAGCAGCTTAGACAGGGTCCGCACAGATACGCAGTATTTT
CDR3aa: CASSLDRVRTDTQYF

j_gene: TRBJ2-1
v_gene: TRBV7-6
abundance: NA
d_gene: TRBD1
CDR3nt: TGTGCCAGCAGCTTAGGGGGACAGTACAATGAGCAGTTCTTC
CDR3aa: CASSLGGQYNEQFF

j_gene: TRBJ2-1
v_gene: TRBV4-1
abundance: once
d_gene: TRBD1
CDR3nt: TGCGCCAGCAGCCAAGTCTCCGGTGGACAGGGTAGCTACAATGAGCAGTTCTTC
CDR3aa: CASSQVSGGQGSYNEQFF

j_gene: TRBJ2-3
v_gene: TRBV6-2/TRBV6-3
abundance: NA
d_gene: NA
CDR3nt: TGTGCCAGCAGTTCGGGTACAGATACGCAGTATTTT
CDR3aa: CASSSGTDTQYF

j_gene: TRBJ2-3
v_gene: TRBV10-1
abundance: NA
d_gene: TRBD1
CDR3nt: TGCGCCAGCAGTGAAAGGGGACAGCGGAGCAATACGCAGTATTTT
CDR3aa: CASSERGQRSNTQYF

j_gene: TRBJ2-2
v_gene: TRBV7-6
abundance: NA
d_gene: TRBD1
CDR3nt: TGTGCCAGCAGCCAGGGACAGGGGGCGAACACCGGGGAGCTGTTTTTT
CDR3aa: CASSQGQGANTGELFF

j_gene: TRBJ2-1
v_gene: TRBV4-2
abundance: NA
d_gene: TRBD2
CDR3nt: TGTGCCACCGGGACTAGCGGGAGGTCCTACGATGAGCAGTTCTTC
CDR3aa: CATGTSGRSYDEQFF

j_gene: TRBJ2-3
v_gene: TRBV4-1
abundance: once
d_gene: TRBD1
CDR3nt: TGCGCCAGCAGCCAAGACCCAAGACAGGGAACAGATACGCAGTATTTT
CDR3aa: CASSQDPRQGTDTQYF

j_gene: TRBJ1-1
v_gene: TRBV5-1
abundance: NA
d_gene: NA
CDR3nt: TGCGCCAGCAGCGTCGATGCCGGGGGGAACACTGAAGCTTTCTTT
CDR3aa: CASSVDAGGNTEAFF

j_gene: TRBJ2-3
v_gene: TRBV4-1
abundance: NA
d_gene: TRBD2
CDR3nt: TGCGCCAGCAGCCAAGATACTAGCGGGAGGCAACGTACGTATTTT
CDR3aa: CASSQDTSGRQRTYF

j_gene: TRBJ2-2
v_gene: TRBV9
abundance: NA
d_gene: TRBD1
CDR3nt: TGTGCCAGCAGCGTAGCGGGACAGGGGGCCGGGGAGCTGTTTTTT
CDR3aa: CASSVAGQGAGELFF

j_gene: TRBJ1-4
v_gene: TRBV19
abundance: NA
d_gene: TRBD1
CDR3nt: TGTGCCAGACCTACAGGGGGCGGAGGTGAAAAACTGTTTTTT
CDR3aa: CARPTGGGGEKLFF

j_gene: TRBJ2-5
v_gene: TRBV5-4
abundance: once
d_gene: NA
CDR3nt: TGTGCCAGCAGCTTCTACATTGGTAGCACTCAAGAGACCCAGTACTTC
CDR3aa: CASSFYIGSTQETQYF

j_gene: TRBJ1-4
v_gene: TRBV3-1/TRBV3-2
abundance: NA
d_gene: TRBD1
CDR3nt: TGTGCCAGCAGCCCGCGGGGACAGCGAACAACTAATGAAAAACTGTTTTTT
CDR3aa: CASSPRGQRTTNEKLFF

j_gene: TRBJ2-1
v_gene: TRBV29-1
abundance: NA
d_gene: TRBD2
CDR3nt: TGCAGCGTTGAAGAGACAGGGCCATTCTTAGCGGGAGGGCCGGGTAATGAGCAGTTCTTC
CDR3aa: CSVEETGPFLAGGPGNEQFF

j_gene: TRBJ2-1
v_gene: TRBV2
abundance: few
d_gene: NA
CDR3nt: TGTGCCAGCAGCCCCACCACTAGCTTTACCCATGAGCAGTTCTTC
CDR3aa: CASSPTTSFTHEQFF

j_gene: TRBJ1-5
v_gene: TRBV19
abundance: NA
d_gene: NA
CDR3nt: TGTGCCAGTAGTCCATGGGGGGGCAATCAGCCCCAGCATTTT
CDR3aa: CASSPWGGNQPQHF

j_gene: TRBJ1-2
v_gene: TRBV28
abundance: NA
d_gene: TRBD1
CDR3nt: TGTGCCAGCAGCTTGGTAAAGACAGGGGTAGGCTACACCTTC
CDR3aa: CASSLVKTGVGYTF

j_gene: TRBJ2-7
v_gene: TRBV4-2
abundance: NA
d_gene: TRBD1
CDR3nt: TGTGCCAGCAGCCGGGACAGGGGGCAGCCCTACGAGCAGTACTTC
CDR3aa: CASSRDRGQPYEQYF

j_gene: TRBJ2-1
v_gene: TRBV7-2
abundance: NA
d_gene: TRBD2
CDR3nt: TGTGCCAGCAGCTGGACTAGCGGGGGCAATGAGCAGTTCTTC
CDR3aa: CASSWTSGGNEQFF

j_gene: TRBJ2-1
v_gene: TRBV5-8
abundance: NA
d_gene: TRBD2
CDR3nt: TGTGCCAGCAGCGCAGCGTCGGGACTAGCTGCCTTCTCCTACAATGAGCAGTTCTTC
CDR3aa: CASSAASGLAAFSYNEQFF

j_gene: TRBJ1-1
v_gene: TRBV30
abundance: NA
d_gene: NA
CDR3nt: TGTGCCTGGAGTGTACCCCGCAGGGCCCAGAACACTGAAGCTTTCTTT
CDR3aa: CAWSVPRRAQNTEAFF

j_gene: TRBJ1-2
v_gene: TRBV6-7
abundance: NA
d_gene: NA
CDR3nt: TGTGCCAGCAGTTACTCGGAGACTCTTCGAACTAAGGGCTACACCTTC
CDR3aa: CASSYSETLRTKGYTF

j_gene: TRBJ2-1
v_gene: TRBV5-4
abundance: NA
d_gene: TRBD1
CDR3nt: TGTGCCAGCAGCGAGGGGGCCAGATGGTACAATGAGCAGTTCTTC
CDR3aa: CASSEGARWYNEQFF

j_gene: TRBJ1-1
v_gene: TRBV7-2
abundance: NA
d_gene: NA
CDR3nt: TGTGCCAGCAGCTTTTGGGGAGCTGAAGCTTTCTTT
CDR3aa: CASSFWGAEAFF

j_gene: TRBJ2-5
v_gene: TRBV12-3/TRBV12-4
abundance: NA
d_gene: NA
CDR3nt: TGTGCCAGCAGCATACTCCAAGAGACCCAGTACTTC
CDR3aa: CASSILQETQYF

j_gene: TRBJ1-2
v_gene: TRBV18
abundance: NA
d_gene: NA
CDR3nt: TGTGCCAGCTCACCTCTGACAGGTTCTAACTATGGCTACACCTTC
CDR3aa: CASSPLTGSNYGYTF

j_gene: TRBJ1-6
v_gene: TRBV2
abundance: NA
d_gene: NA
CDR3nt: TGTGCCAGCAAGCAGGGAGGTTCACCCCTCCACTTT
CDR3aa: CASKQGGSPLHF

j_gene: TRBJ2-5
v_gene: TRBV7-8
abundance: NA
d_gene: TRBD1
CDR3nt: TGTGCCAGCAGCTCGGGACAGAAACAAGAGACCCAGTACTTC
CDR3aa: CASSSGQKQETQYF

j_gene: TRBJ2-3
v_gene: TRBV5-1
abundance: NA
d_gene: TRBD1
CDR3nt: TGCGCCAGCAGCTTGCAGGGGGGCACAGATACGCAGTATTTT
CDR3aa: CASSLQGGTDTQYF

j_gene: TRBJ2-2
v_gene: TRBV5-1
abundance: NA
d_gene: TRBD1
CDR3nt: TGCGCCAGCAGCGCGACCCGATGGACAGGGGGCAATTCCGGGGAGCTGTTTTTT
CDR3aa: CASSATRWTGGNSGELFF

j_gene: TRBJ2-5
v_gene: TRBV19
abundance: once
d_gene: NA
CDR3nt: TGTGCCAGTAGTCCAATTAGCTCGGAGACCCAGTACTTC
CDR3aa: CASSPISSETQYF

j_gene: TRBJ2-7
v_gene: TRBV11-2
abundance: NA
d_gene: TRBD1
CDR3nt: TGTGCCAGCAGCTTCAGACAGGGTAGCACCTACGAGCAGTACTTC
CDR3aa: CASSFRQGSTYEQYF

j_gene: TRBJ1-1
v_gene: TRBV30
abundance: NA
d_gene: NA
CDR3nt: TGTGCCTCCCTAAGAGGGGGTTGGTATACTGAAGCTTTCTTT
CDR3aa: CASLRGGWYTEAFF

j_gene: TRBJ1-2
v_gene: TRBV7-8
abundance: NA
d_gene: TRBD1
CDR3nt: TGTGCCAGCAGCCGAGGGACAGGGGGAAACTATGGCTACACCTTC
CDR3aa: CASSRGTGGNYGYTF

j_gene: TRBJ2-7
v_gene: TRBV19
abundance: once
d_gene: TRBD1
CDR3nt: TGTGCCAGTAGTATAGGCAGGACAGGGGGCCGAGAGCAGTACTTC
CDR3aa: CASSIGRTGGREQYF